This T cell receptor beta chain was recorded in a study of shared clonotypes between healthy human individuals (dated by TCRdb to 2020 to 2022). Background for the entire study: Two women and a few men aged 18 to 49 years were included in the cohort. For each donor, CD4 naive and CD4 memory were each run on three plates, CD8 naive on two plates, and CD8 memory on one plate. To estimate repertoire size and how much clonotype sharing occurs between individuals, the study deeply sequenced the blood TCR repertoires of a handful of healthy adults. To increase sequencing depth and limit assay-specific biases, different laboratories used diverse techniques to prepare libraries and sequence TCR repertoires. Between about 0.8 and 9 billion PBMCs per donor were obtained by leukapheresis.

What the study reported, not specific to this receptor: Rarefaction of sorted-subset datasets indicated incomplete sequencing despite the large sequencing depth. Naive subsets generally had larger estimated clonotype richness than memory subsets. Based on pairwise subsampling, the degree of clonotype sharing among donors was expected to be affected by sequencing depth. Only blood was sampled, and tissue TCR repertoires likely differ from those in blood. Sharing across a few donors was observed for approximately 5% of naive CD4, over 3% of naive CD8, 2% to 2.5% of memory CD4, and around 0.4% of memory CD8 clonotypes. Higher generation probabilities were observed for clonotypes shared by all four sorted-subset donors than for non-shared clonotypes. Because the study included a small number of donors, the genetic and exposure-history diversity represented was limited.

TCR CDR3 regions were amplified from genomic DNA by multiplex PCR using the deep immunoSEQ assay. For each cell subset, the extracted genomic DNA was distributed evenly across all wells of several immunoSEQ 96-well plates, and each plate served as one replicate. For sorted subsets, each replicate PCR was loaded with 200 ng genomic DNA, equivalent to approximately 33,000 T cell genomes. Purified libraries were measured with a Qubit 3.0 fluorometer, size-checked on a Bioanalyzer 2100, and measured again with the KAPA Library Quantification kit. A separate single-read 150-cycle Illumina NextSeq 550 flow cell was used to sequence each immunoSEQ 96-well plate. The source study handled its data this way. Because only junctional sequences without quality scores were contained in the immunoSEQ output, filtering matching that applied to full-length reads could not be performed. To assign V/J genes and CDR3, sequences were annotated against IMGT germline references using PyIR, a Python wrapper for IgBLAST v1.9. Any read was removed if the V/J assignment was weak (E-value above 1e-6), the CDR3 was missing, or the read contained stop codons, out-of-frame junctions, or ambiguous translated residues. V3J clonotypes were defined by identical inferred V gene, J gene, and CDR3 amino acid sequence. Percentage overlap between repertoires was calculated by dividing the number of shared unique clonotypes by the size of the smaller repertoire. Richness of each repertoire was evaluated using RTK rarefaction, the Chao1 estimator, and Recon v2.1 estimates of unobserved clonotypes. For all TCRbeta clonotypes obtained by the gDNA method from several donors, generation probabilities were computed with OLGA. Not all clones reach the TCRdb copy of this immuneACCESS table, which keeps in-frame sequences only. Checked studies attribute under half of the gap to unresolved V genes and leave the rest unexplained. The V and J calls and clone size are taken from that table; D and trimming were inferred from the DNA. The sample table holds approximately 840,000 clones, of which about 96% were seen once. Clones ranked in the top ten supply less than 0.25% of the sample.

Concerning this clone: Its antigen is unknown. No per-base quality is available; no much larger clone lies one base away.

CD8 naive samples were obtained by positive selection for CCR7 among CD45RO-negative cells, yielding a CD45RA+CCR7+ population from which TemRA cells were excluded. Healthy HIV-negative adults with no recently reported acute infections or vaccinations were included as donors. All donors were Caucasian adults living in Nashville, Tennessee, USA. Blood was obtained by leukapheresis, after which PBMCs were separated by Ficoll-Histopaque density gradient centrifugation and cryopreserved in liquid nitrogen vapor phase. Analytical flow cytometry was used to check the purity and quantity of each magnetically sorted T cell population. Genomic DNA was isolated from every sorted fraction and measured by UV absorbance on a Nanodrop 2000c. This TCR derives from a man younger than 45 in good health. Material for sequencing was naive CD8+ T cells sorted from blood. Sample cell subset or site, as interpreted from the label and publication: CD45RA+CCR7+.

CDR3 protein: CAREEGDSEETQYF. In nucleotide form, the sequence is TGTGCCAGGGAGGAGGGGGACAGCGAAGAGACCCAGTACTTC. Here the chain combines TRBV2 and TRBJ2-5; TRBD1 is a weak D gene call, 7 bases matching. CDR1 and CDR2 (SNHLY, FYNNEI) derive from the germline V gene. V and J are truncated by 9 bases and 3 bases respectively, leaving an intervening sequence of 17 bases. The CDR3 contains 14 residues, cysteine and phenylalanine counted. Here the CDR3 DNA is all that survives: 42 bases in frame from base 1.